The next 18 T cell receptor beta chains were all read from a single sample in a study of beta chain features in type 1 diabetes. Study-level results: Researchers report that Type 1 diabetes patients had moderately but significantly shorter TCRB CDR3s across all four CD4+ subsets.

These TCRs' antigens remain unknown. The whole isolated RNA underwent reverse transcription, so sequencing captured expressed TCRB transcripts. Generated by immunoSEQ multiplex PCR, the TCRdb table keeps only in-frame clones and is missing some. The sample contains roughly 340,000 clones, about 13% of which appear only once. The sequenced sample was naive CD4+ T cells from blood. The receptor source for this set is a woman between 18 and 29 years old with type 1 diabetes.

The CDR3 is CASSQDGTGSGYGYTF. CDR3 sequence (DNA): TGTGCCAGCAGCCAAGATGGGACAGGTTCGGGGTATGGCTACACCTTC. This chain connects TRBV4-2 to TRBJ1-2; 8 bases match TRBD1. Germline loops: CDR1 LGHNA, CDR2 YNFKEQ. V shed 0 bases, J shed 5 bases, and the junction held 8 bases outside the gene matches. This CDR3 contains 16 residues.

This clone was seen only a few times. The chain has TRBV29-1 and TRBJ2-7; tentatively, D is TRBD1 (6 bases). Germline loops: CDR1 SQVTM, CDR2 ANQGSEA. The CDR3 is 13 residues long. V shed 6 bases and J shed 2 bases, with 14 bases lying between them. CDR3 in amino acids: CSVLGQQTYEQYF. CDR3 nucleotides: TGCAGCGTGTTAGGACAGCAAACCTACGAGCAGTACTTC.

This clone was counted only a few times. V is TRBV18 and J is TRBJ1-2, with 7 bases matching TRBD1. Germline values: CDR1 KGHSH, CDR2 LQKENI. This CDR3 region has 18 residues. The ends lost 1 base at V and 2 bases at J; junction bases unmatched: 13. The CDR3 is CASSPLDRVRQGNYGYTF. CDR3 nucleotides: TGTGCCAGCTCACCACTCGACAGGGTAAGGCAAGGAAACTATGGCTACACCTTC. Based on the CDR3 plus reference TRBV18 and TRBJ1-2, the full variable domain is NAGVMQNPRHLVRRRGQEARLRCSPMKGHSHVYWYRQLPEEGLKFMVYLQKENIIDESGMPKERFSAEFPKEGPSILRIQQVVRGDSAAYFCASSPLDRVRQGNYGYTFGSGTRLTVV.

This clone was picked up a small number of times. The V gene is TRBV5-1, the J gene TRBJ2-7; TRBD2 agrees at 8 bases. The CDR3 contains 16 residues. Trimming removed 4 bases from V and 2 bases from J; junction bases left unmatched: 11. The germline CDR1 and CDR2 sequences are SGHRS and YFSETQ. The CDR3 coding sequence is TGCGCCAGCAGCCCCCAGCCCGGGACTAGAACCTACGAGCAGTACTTC. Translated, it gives CASSPQPGTRTYEQYF.

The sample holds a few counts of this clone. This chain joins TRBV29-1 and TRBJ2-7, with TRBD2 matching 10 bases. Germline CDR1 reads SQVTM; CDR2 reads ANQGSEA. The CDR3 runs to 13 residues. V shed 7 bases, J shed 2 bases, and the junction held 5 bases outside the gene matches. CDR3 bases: TGCAGCGGACGACTAGCGGGTGCCTACGAGCAGTACGTC. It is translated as CSGRLAGAYEQYV.

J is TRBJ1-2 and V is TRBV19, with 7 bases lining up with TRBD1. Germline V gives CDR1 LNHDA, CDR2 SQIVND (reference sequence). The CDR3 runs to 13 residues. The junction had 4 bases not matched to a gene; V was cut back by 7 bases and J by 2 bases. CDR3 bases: TGTGCCAGTAACGACAGGGAGAACTATGGCTACACCTTC. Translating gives CASNDRENYGYTF.

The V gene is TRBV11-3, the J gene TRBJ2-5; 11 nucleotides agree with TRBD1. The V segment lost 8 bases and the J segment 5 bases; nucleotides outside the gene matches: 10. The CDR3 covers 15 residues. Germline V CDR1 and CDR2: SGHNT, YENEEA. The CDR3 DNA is TGTGCCAGCGTGGAGGGGACAGGGGGATCGGAGACCCAGTACTTC. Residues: CASVEGTGGSETQYF.

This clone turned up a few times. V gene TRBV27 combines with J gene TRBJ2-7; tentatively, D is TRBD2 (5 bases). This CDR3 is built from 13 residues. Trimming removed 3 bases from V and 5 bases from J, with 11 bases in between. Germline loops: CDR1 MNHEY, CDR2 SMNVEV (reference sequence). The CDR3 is CASSFYEGDEQYF. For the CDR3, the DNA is TGTGCCAGCAGTTTCTATGAGGGCGACGAGCAGTACTTC.

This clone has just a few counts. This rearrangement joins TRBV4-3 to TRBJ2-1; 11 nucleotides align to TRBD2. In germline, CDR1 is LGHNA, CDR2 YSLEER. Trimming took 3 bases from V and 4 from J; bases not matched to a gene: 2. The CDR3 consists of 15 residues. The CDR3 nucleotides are TGCGCCAGCAGCCAGACTAGCGGGACGTACAATGAGCAGTTCTTC. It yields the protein CASSQTSGTYNEQFF.

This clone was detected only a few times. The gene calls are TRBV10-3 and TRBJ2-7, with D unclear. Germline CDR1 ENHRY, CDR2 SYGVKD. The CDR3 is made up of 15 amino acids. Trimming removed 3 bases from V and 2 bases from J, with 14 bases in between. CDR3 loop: CAISDSVTTPYEQYF. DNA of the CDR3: TGTGCCATCAGTGACAGCGTAACGACGCCCTACGAGCAGTACTTC.

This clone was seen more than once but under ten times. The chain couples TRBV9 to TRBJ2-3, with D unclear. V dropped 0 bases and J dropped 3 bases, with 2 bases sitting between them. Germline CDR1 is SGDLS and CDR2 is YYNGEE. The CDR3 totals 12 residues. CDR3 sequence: CASSVVTDTQYF. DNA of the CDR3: TGTGCCAGCAGCGTAGTAACAGATACGCAGTATTTT.

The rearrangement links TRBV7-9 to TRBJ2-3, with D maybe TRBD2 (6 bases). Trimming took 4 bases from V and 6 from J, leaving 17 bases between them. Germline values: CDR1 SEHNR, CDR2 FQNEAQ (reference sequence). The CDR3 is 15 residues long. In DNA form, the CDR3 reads TGTGCCAGCAGCTCGCTGGCCGGAGGGGTGGATACGCAGTATTTT. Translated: CASSSLAGGVDTQYF. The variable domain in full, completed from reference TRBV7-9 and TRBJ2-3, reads DTGVSQNPRHKITKRGQNVTFRCDPISEHNRLYWYRQTLGQGPEFLTYFQNEAQLEKSRLLSDRFSAERPKGSFSTLEIQRTEQGDSAMYLCASSSLAGGVDTQYFGPGTRLTVL.

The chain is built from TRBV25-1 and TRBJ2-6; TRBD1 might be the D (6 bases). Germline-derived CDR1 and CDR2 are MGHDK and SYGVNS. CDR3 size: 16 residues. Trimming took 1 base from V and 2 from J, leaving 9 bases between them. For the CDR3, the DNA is TGTGCCAGCAGTGAATCGACAGGAGCTGGGGCCAACGTCCTGACTTTC. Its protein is CASSESTGAGANVLTF. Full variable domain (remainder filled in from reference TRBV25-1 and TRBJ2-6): EADIYQTPRYLVIGTGKKITLECSQTMGHDKMYWYQQDPGMELHLIHYSYGVNSTEKGDLSSESTVSRIRTEHFPLTLESARPSHTSQYLCASSESTGAGANVLTFGAGSRLTVL.

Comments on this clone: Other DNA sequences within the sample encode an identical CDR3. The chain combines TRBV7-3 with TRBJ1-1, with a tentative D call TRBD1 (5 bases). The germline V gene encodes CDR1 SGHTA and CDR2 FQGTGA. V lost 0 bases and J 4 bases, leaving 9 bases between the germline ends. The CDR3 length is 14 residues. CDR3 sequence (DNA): TGTGCCAGCAGCTTAACGTCTACAGGCACTGAAGCTTTCTTT. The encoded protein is CASSLTSTGTEAFF.

The CDR3 sequence: CAISDRGGGETQYF. CDR3 coding DNA: TGTGCCATCAGTGATCGAGGGGGCGGTGAGACCCAGTACTTC. The rearrangement joins TRBV10-3 to TRBJ2-5; 7 nucleotides agree with TRBD1. This CDR3 is 14 amino acids long. Per the germline V gene, CDR1 is ENHRY and CDR2 is SYGVKD. Trimming took 3 bases from V and 5 from J; bases not matched to a gene: 6.

The CDR3 DNA is TGTGCCAGTAGTATAGAGCGGGGACGGCCCCAGCATTTT. Its protein is CASSIERGRPQHF. The genes are TRBV19 and TRBJ1-5, with D perhaps TRBD1 (5 bases). The CDR3 covers 13 residues. The V end lost 0 bases, the J end lost 9 bases, and 9 bases lay between the germline ends. Germline V gene lookup returns CDR1 LNHDA and CDR2 SQIVND (reference sequence).

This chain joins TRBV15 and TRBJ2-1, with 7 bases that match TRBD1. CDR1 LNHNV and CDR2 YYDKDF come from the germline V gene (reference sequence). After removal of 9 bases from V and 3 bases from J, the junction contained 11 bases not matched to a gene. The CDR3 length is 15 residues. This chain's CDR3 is CATQLDRIDYNEQFF. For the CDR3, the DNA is TGTGCCACACAATTGGACAGGATAGACTACAATGAGCAGTTCTTC.

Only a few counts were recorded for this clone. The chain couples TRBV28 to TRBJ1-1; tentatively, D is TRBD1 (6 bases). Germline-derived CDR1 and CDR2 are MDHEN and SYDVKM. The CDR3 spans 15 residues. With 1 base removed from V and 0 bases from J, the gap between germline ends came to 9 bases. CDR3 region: CASSLSGQMNTEAFF. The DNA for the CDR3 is TGTGCCAGCAGTTTATCCGGACAGATGAACACTGAAGCTTTCTTT.